These 27 T cell receptor beta chains came from one sample sequenced in a study of cytomegalovirus exposure and HLA in healthy donors. The PCR employed 60 Vbeta primers together with 13 Jbeta primers. The protocol was immunoSEQ multiplex PCR, while the TCRdb copy is restricted to in-frame clones and leaves out a portion. The sample carries 170,000 or so clones, 75% to 90% recorded once. Sequenced input: PBMCs. These receptors were collected from a man aged 45 to 65 in good health and CMV-seronegative.

The chain carries TRBV6-1 and TRBJ1-4; D perhaps matches TRBD1 (6 bases). Trimming stripped 7 bases from V and 2 bases from J, with 11 bases between. The CDR3 runs 14 residues. Germline CDR1 reads MNHNS; CDR2 reads SASEGT. The CDR3 here is CASIAGVTNEKLFF. In DNA, the CDR3 is TGTGCCAGCATTGCAGGGGTGACTAATGAAAAACTGTTTTTT.

This clone has a single count. As DNA, the CDR3 is TGTGCCAGCAGCCCCCTTGGGGCCCCTCACACCGGGGAGCTGTTTTTT. Translating gives CASSPLGAPHTGELFF. The rearrangement joins TRBV16 to TRBJ2-2; a possible D gene is TRBD1 (5 bases). Trimming took 4 bases from V and 3 from J, leaving 15 bases between them. The CDR3 runs to 16 residues. The germline V gene encodes CDR1 KGHSY and CDR2 FQNENV.

This chain uses TRBV12-1 with TRBJ2-7; the table names TRBD1, a call not compared with the DNA. TRBV12-1 counts as a pseudogene. The CDR3 is made up of 17 amino acids. The DNA of the CDR3 is TGTGCCAGCAGTCTCCCAAGGGGCAGACCTCCCGCCTACGAGCAGTACTTC. Residues: CASSLPRGRPPAYEQYF.

This chain links TRBV19 with TRBJ1-5; a possible D gene is TRBD1 (6 bases). The germline CDR1 and CDR2 sequences are LNHDA and SQIVND (reference sequence). The CDR3 spans 13 residues. The V gene lost 8 bases and the J gene lost 7 bases, with 15 bases spanning the gap. CDR3 sequence (DNA): TGTGCCAGTGGCCGGGGGGCAGGGCAGCCCCAGCATTTT. It codes for CASGRGAGQPQHF.

This CDR3 is CASSYTVHSGANVLTF. The CDR3 nucleotides read TGTGCCAGCAGTTACACGGTCCACTCTGGGGCCAACGTCCTGACTTTC. The chain is built from TRBV6-5 and TRBJ2-6; D unresolved. This CDR3 has 16 residues. The germline CDR1 and CDR2 sequences are MNHEY and SVGAGI. The germline V and J ends were trimmed by 2 bases and 0 bases, with 8 bases remaining between them.

This clone was recorded only once. As DNA, the CDR3 is TGTGCCAGCAGTCCTGGCAGGGGCCCCTCTGCCACCGGGGAGCTGTTTTTT. It specifies CASSPGRGPSATGELFF. The chain links TRBV6-4 to TRBJ2-2; D possibly corresponds to TRBD1 (6 bases). V lost 5 bases, J lost 4 bases, and 20 bases lay in between. The CDR3 covers 17 residues. The germline V gene has CDR1 MRHNA and CDR2 SNTAGT.

This chain uses TRBV7-8 with TRBJ2-7, with a weak D call TRBD1 (6 bases). Germline assignment: CDR1 SGHVS and CDR2 FQNEAQ. V gave up 5 bases and J gave up 0 bases, with 11 bases separating them. The CDR3 is 14 residues long. The chain's CDR3 is CASSQGDNSYEQYF. The CDR3 DNA is TGTGCCAGCAGCCAAGGGGACAACTCCTACGAGCAGTACTTC.

There are a few counts of this clone. V is TRBV19 and J is TRBJ2-3; D may be TRBD1 (6 bases). The CDR3 length is 15 residues. The ends were cut back, 4 bases at V and 6 bases at J, with 17 bases in the middle. Germline CDR1 is LNHDA and CDR2 is SQIVND (reference sequence). This chain's CDR3 is CASSTGQKHMDTQYF. CDR3 nucleotide sequence: TGTGCCAGTAGTACCGGACAGAAGCACATGGATACGCAGTATTTT.

The table lists this clone with a few counts. The CDR3 region is CASSQDRGGTAFRQYF. In DNA, the CDR3 is TGCGCCAGCAGCCAAGATCGCGGGGGTACCGCTTTTAGGCAGTACTTC. The gene calls are TRBV4-3 and TRBJ2-7, with 7 bases aligning to TRBD2. The CDR3 is 16 amino acids. Germline trimming cut 0 bases from V and 9 bases from J; bases unmatched to any gene: 14. Germline assignment: CDR1 LGHNA and CDR2 YSLEER.

This chain uses TRBV6-1 with TRBJ1-2, with TRBD1 identical over 7 bases. Germline lookup yields CDR1 MNHNS and CDR2 SASEGT. The V segment lost 6 bases and the J segment 4 bases; nucleotides outside the gene matches: 5. This CDR3 has 13 residues. CDR3 residues: CASRAGGGYGYTF. The CDR3 DNA is TGTGCCAGCAGGGCAGGGGGTGGCTATGGCTACACCTTC.

J is TRBJ2-4 and V is TRBV7-2; D is possibly TRBD2 (5 bases). Trimming stripped 5 bases from V and 9 bases from J, with 17 bases between. The CDR3 loop spans 14 amino acids. Germline V gene sequence: CDR1 SGHTA, CDR2 FQGNSA. In nucleotides, the CDR3 is TGTGCCAGCAGCCCGAGATATAACCGGGGCATTCAGTACTTC. It specifies CASSPRYNRGIQYF.

The V and J genes are TRBV27 and TRBJ1-1, with TRBD1 matching 8 bases. This CDR3 is built from 14 residues. Per the germline V gene, CDR1 is MNHEY and CDR2 is SMNVEV (reference sequence). J gave up 7 bases and V 6 bases, and 10 bases lay outside the gene matches. The CDR3 loop is CASRRQGSRLEAFF. As DNA, the CDR3 is TGTGCCAGCAGACGACAGGGGTCGAGACTTGAAGCTTTCTTT.

This clone has only one observation. The V and J genes are TRBV2 and TRBJ2-7, with 8 nucleotides matching TRBD2. The CDR3 has 14 amino acids. Losses at the gene ends were 6 bases for V and 1 base for J; bases not matched to a gene: 5. In germline, CDR1 is SNHLY, CDR2 FYNNEI. CDR3 protein: CASRNTGGSYEQYF. DNA of the CDR3: TGTGCCAGCAGAAACACGGGGGGGTCCTACGAGCAGTACTTC.

The gene calls are TRBV19 and TRBJ1-1, with TRBD1 matching 9 bases. The CDR3 totals 15 residues. CDR1 and CDR2 (germline): LNHDA, SQIVND (reference sequence). V lost 4 bases, J lost 2 bases, and 5 bases stayed unmatched. The chain's CDR3 is CASSSGDRVNTEAFF. CDR3 DNA sequence: TGTGCCAGTAGTAGTGGGGACAGGGTCAACACTGAAGCTTTCTTT.

The chain carries TRBV5-4 and TRBJ2-5; TRBD1 might be the D (6 bases). The J call is doubtful: the DNA matches TRBJ2-7 better. The V gene's germline CDR1 is SGHNT and CDR2 YYREEE (reference sequence). This CDR3 spans 14 amino acids. In DNA form, the CDR3 reads TGTGCCAGCAGCCTCAGGGGCCGCTCCTACGAGCAGTACTTC. Protein: CASSLRGRSYEQYF.

This sequence joins TRBV11-2 and TRBJ2-7; possibly TRBD1 for D (5 bases). CDR3 length: 16 residues. CDR1 SGHAT and CDR2 FQNNGV come from the germline V gene. The V end was cut by 7 bases, the J end by 0 bases, with 19 bases between. As DNA, the CDR3 is TGTGCCAGCACCCTAGATGACAGCGCCAGCTCCTACGAGCAGTACTTC. Translated, it gives CASTLDDSASSYEQYF.

In its sample, this clone was seen many times. The rearrangement joins TRBV6-6 to TRBJ2-5; a possible D gene is TRBD2 (7 bases). The V end was cut by 7 bases, the J end by 1 base, with 16 bases between. The CDR3 extends over 15 amino acids. CDR1 and CDR2 (germline): MNHNY, SVGAGI (reference sequence). CDR3 sequence reads: CASMAAGAIQETQYF. CDR3 nucleotide sequence: TGTGCCAGCATGGCGGCGGGGGCGATCCAAGAGACCCAGTACTTC.

The chain recombines TRBV7-9 with TRBJ2-5; 9 bases map to TRBD1. CDR3 length equals 15 residues. The J segment lost 5 bases and the V segment lost 5 bases, leaving 9 bases of the junction unmatched. In germline, CDR1 is SEHNR, CDR2 FQNEAQ (reference sequence). This chain's CDR3 is CASSRSDRGGETQYF. CDR3 coding DNA: TGTGCCAGCAGCCGAAGCGACAGGGGGGGGGAGACCCAGTACTTC.

This clone was seen a single time. The genes are TRBV28 and TRBJ2-5; D gene ambiguous. The CDR3 runs 16 residues. The ends were cut back, 1 base at V and 2 bases at J, with 14 bases in the middle. The germline CDR1 and CDR2 sequences are MDHEN and SYDVKM. CDR3 nucleotide sequence: TGTGCCAGCAGTTTATTGCCAGGCCCGCGACAAGAGACCCAGTACTTC. Amino acids: CASSLLPGPRQETQYF.

The rearrangement links TRBV7-2 to TRBJ1-6; D not resolved. Germline loops: CDR1 SGHTA, CDR2 FQGNSA. This CDR3 has 12 amino acids. The V end was cut by 5 bases, the J end by 7 bases, with 6 bases between. CDR3 protein: CASSPSNSPLHF. The CDR3 region has the DNA TGTGCCAGCAGCCCGAGCAATTCACCCCTCCACTTT.

V gene TRBV7-2 combines with J gene TRBJ2-2, with 8 bases that match TRBD1. The CDR3 sequence is 15 residues long. CDR1 is SGHTA and CDR2 is FQGNSA in the germline V gene. The V gene end was trimmed by 5 bases and the J gene end by 4 bases; junction bases not matched to a gene: 6. The CDR3: CASSVTGGRTGELFF. DNA of the CDR3: TGTGCCAGCAGCGTTACAGGGGGACGCACCGGGGAGCTGTTTTTT.

This clone is a singleton in its sample. The chain joins TRBV7-2 to TRBJ1-4; D may be TRBD1 (6 bases). Germline CDR1 is SGHTA and CDR2 is FQGNSA. The V end lost 2 bases, the J end lost 7 bases, and 14 bases lay between the germline ends. The CDR3 runs 15 residues. CDR3 sequence: CASSLQGTVTEKLFF. As DNA, the CDR3 is TGTGCCAGCAGCTTACAGGGGACGGTGACTGAAAAACTGTTTTTT.

The CDR3, as DNA: TGTGCCAGCAGTAACGGGGGGGCTGGGGCCAACGTCCTGACTTTC. This encodes CASSNGGAGANVLTF. This chain links TRBV6-5 with TRBJ2-6, with 8 bases identical to TRBD2. The CDR3 is 15 amino acids. Germline CDR1 is MNHEY and CDR2 is SVGAGI. V lost 5 bases and J lost 2; bases outside the gene matches: 2.

CDR3 sequence: CASSYSGQISGNTIYF. The CDR3 DNA reads as TGTGCCAGCAGTTACTCGGGGCAGATCTCTGGAAACACCATATATTTT. The chain couples TRBV6-5 to TRBJ1-3, with a tentative D call TRBD1 (5 bases). V was clipped by 0 bases and J by 0 bases, with 9 bases between them. There are 16 residues in the CDR3. The germline gives CDR1 MNHEY, CDR2 SVGAGI.

The chain recombines TRBV28 with TRBJ2-1; D ambiguous. Germline lookup yields CDR1 MDHEN and CDR2 SYDVKM. V was cut by 3 bases and J by 8 bases, with 11 bases left in between. The CDR3 extends over 13 amino acids. CDR3 amino acids: CASSFSVADEQFF. In DNA, the CDR3 is TGTGCCAGCAGTTTTTCCGTGGCCGATGAGCAGTTCTTC. The whole variable domain, filled in from reference TRBV28 and TRBJ2-1, reads DVKVTQSSRYLVKRTGEKVFLECVQDMDHENMFWYRQDPGLGLRLIYFSYDVKMKEKGDIPEGYSVSREKKERFSLILESASTNQTSMYLCASSFSVADEQFFGPGTRLTVL.

This CDR3 reads CASSQDDWARDYGYTF. The CDR3, as DNA: TGCGCCAGCAGCCAAGATGATTGGGCCAGGGACTATGGCTACACCTTC. The V call is TRBV4-3, the J call TRBJ1-2, with D tentatively TRBD1 (5 bases). V gave up 0 bases and J gave up 3 bases, with 14 bases separating them. The CDR3 consists of 16 residues. From germline, CDR1 is LGHNA and CDR2 YSLEER.

Written as DNA, the CDR3 is TGTGCCAGCAGCGTAGGGGTAGCGGGGGGGCAGGGAGATACGCAGTATTTT. It specifies CASSVGVAGGQGDTQYF. The chain links TRBV9 to TRBJ2-3; 11 positions agree with TRBD2. Germline CDR1 and CDR2: SGDLS and YYNGEE. V lost 0 bases and J lost 5; bases outside the gene matches: 8. This CDR3 is built from 17 residues.